The next 21 T cell receptor beta chains were all read from a single sample in a study of blood T cell repertoires in COVID-19 (TCRdb year 2020). The library was generated by the immunoSEQ multiplex PCR assay. The table comes from immuneACCESS by way of TCRdb, which keeps in-frame sequences with V and J called. Part of the clones is missing from these tables; in studies checked, under half for an unresolved V gene and the rest for unknown reasons. This sample is represented by about 170,000 clones; around 80% of them were singletons. The top ten hold about 14% of the sample. What was sequenced was peripheral blood. These TCRs come from a woman aged 70-85 years with COVID-19, enrolled during active disease.

The chain uses TRBV13 and TRBJ1-1; TRBD1 might be the D (6 bases). The CDR3 spans 10 residues. Germline V gene lookup returns CDR1 PRHDT and CDR2 FYEKMQ (reference sequence). The germline V and J ends were trimmed by 8 bases and 10 bases, with 11 bases remaining between them. CDR3 residues: CASQGQRAFF. CDR3 sequence (DNA): TGTGCCAGCCAGGGGCAGAGAGCTTTCTTT. The full variable domain, its missing parts supplied by reference TRBV13 and TRBJ1-1, is AAGVIQSPRHLIKEKRETATLKCYPIPRHDTVYWYQQGPGQDPQFLISFYEKMQSDKGSIPDRFSAQQFSDYHSELNMSSLELGDSALYFCASQGQRAFFGQGTRLTVV.

V gene TRBV7-9 combines with J gene TRBJ1-3, with D unclear. This CDR3 spans 15 amino acids. Trimming pared 3 bases from V and 1 base from J, leaving 10 bases between. Germline V gene lookup returns CDR1 SEHNR and CDR2 FQNEAQ (reference sequence). The CDR3 DNA sequence: TGTGCCAGCAGCTTCTTAAAGGAGTCTGGAAACACCATATATTTT. Protein product: CASSFLKESGNTIYF.

This rearrangement joins TRBV7-8 to TRBJ2-7; a possible D gene is TRBD1 (5 bases). The CDR3 is 11 residues long. Germline V gene data show CDR1 as SGHVS and CDR2 as FQNEAQ. Trimming stripped 1 base from V and 12 bases from J, with 10 bases between. The CDR3 DNA reads as TGTGCCAGCAGCTTAGAAGGGGTCGCGTACGTC. This codes for CASSLEGVAYV.

The chain couples TRBV27 to TRBJ2-2; a weak D match, TRBD2 (5 bases). Germline CDR1 reads MNHEY; CDR2 reads SMNVEV (reference sequence). The CDR3 length is 14 residues. V shed 6 bases and J shed 6 bases, with 14 bases lying between them. Here the CDR3 reads CASSYTSAPGELFF. DNA for the CDR3: TGTGCCAGCAGCTATACTAGTGCCCCCGGGGAGCTGTTTTTT.

V usage is TRBV3-1 (or the pseudogene TRBV3-2) and J usage is TRBJ2-5; D is ambiguous. The CDR3 is 14 residues long. V was cut by 1 base and J by 2 bases, with 8 bases left in between. Per germline, CDR1 LGHDT and CDR2 YNNKEL (reference sequence). The CDR3: CASSQAREQETQYF. As DNA, the CDR3 is TGTGCCAGCAGCCAAGCCCGAGAGCAAGAGACCCAGTACTTC.

CDR3 in DNA: TGTGCCAGCAGTTCTGGGGGCTGGGGCTACACCTTC. Translated, it gives CASSSGGWGYTF. The V gene is TRBV6-2 or TRBV6-3, the J gene TRBJ1-2; TRBD1 is a possible D gene (6 bases). Germline lookup yields CDR1 MNHEY and CDR2 SVGEGT. This CDR3 has 12 residues. Trimming removed 4 bases from V and 8 bases from J, with 11 bases in between.

The V call is TRBV3-1 (or the pseudogene TRBV3-2), the J call TRBJ1-2; 9 bases map to TRBD1. This CDR3 spans 16 amino acids. Germline CDR1 LGHDT, CDR2 YNNKEL (reference sequence). After removal of 4 bases from V and 2 bases from J, the junction contained 8 bases not matched to a gene. As DNA, the CDR3 is TGTGCCAGCAGCCGAGGTGGGACAGGGACCAACTATGGCTACACCTTC. This codes for CASSRGGTGTNYGYTF.

This chain joins TRBV18 and TRBJ2-6; 8 nucleotides line up with TRBD1. CDR3 length equals 16 residues. The germline V gene has CDR1 KGHSH and CDR2 LQKENI. Germline trimming cut 6 bases from V and 0 bases from J; bases unmatched to any gene: 4. In DNA, the CDR3 is TGTGCCAGCTCTCTGGACAGGGCCTCTGGGGCCAACGTCCTGACTTTC. Encoded protein: CASSLDRASGANVLTF.

The rearrangement joins TRBV27 to TRBJ1-4; D may be TRBD1 (5 bases). The CDR3 is 17 residues long. V was trimmed by 2 bases and J by 7 bases, leaving 20 bases between them. Germline assignment: CDR1 MNHEY and CDR2 SMNVEV (reference sequence). The chain's CDR3 is CASSLHRVRGAGEKLFF. DNA of the CDR3: TGTGCCAGCAGTTTACACCGAGTAAGGGGAGCGGGTGAAAAACTGTTTTTT.

The chain links TRBV7-3 to TRBJ1-2; D ambiguous. The V end lost 5 bases, the J end lost 5 bases, and 12 bases lay between the germline ends. The CDR3 has 13 residues. In germline, CDR1 is SGHTA, CDR2 FQGTGA. The CDR3 reads CASSMDLGYGYTF. CDR3 DNA: TGTGCCAGCAGCATGGATCTAGGTTATGGCTACACCTTC.

This clone was recorded a few times. The chain employs TRBV27 and TRBJ1-1; 8 bases map to TRBD1. CDR1 and CDR2 from the germline V gene are MNHEY and SMNVEV (reference sequence). Trimming removed 5 bases from V and 5 bases from J; junction bases left unmatched: 7. The CDR3 has 14 amino acids. This CDR3 is CASSQMDRVTEAFF. The CDR3, as DNA: TGTGCCAGCAGTCAGATGGACAGGGTGACTGAAGCTTTCTTT.

The rearrangement uses TRBV11-2 and TRBJ2-7; D gene unclear. The CDR3 contains 12 residues. V lost 6 bases and J lost 3, with 9 bases in between. The germline V gene encodes CDR1 SGHAT and CDR2 FQNNGV. The CDR3 bases are TGTGCCAGCAGTAACCTAAACTACGAGCAGTACGTC. Translation gives CASSNLNYEQYV.

The chain couples TRBV9 to TRBJ2-5; tentatively, D is TRBD1 (6 bases). CDR3 size: 15 residues. V was shortened by 3 bases and J by 2 bases, with 14 bases between the two germline ends. Germline CDR1 and CDR2: SGDLS and YYNGEE. The CDR3 coding sequence is TGTGCCAGCAGCGGGATACAGGGCGAACAAGAGACCCAGTACTTC. Protein product: CASSGIQGEQETQYF.

This clone came up a few times. This chain links TRBV11-2 with TRBJ1-1; D may be TRBD1 (6 bases). The length of the CDR3 is 14 residues. CDR1 and CDR2 (germline): SGHAT, FQNNGV. V was cut by 3 bases and J by 0 bases, with 8 bases left in between. CDR3 DNA: TGTGCCAGCAGCTTGACAGGCCTGAACACTGAAGCTTTCTTT. It translates to CASSLTGLNTEAFF.

CDR3 residues: CAISTSDRAPEAFF. CDR3 nucleotide sequence: TGTGCCATCAGTACCTCTGACAGGGCTCCTGAAGCTTTCTTT. This rearrangement joins TRBV10-3 to TRBJ1-1, with 7 bases aligning to TRBD1. V lost 5 bases and J lost 6; bases outside the gene matches: 9. Germline CDR1 ENHRY, CDR2 SYGVKD. CDR3 length: 14 amino acids.

The J gene is TRBJ1-2, the V gene TRBV24-1; unclear D gene. Germline assignment: CDR1 KGHDR and CDR2 SFDVKD. The CDR3 contains 13 residues. V was shortened by 4 bases and J by 1 base, with 6 bases between the two germline ends. The CDR3 DNA reads as TGTGCCACCAGTGACGGGGATAACTATGGCTACACCTTC. Translated: CATSDGDNYGYTF.

The chain employs TRBV10-3 and TRBJ1-3; 7 bases agree with TRBD1. V dropped 6 bases and J dropped 0; count of bases not matched to a gene: 2. The CDR3 contains 14 residues. The germline V gene has CDR1 ENHRY and CDR2 SYGVKD. In nucleotides, the CDR3 is TGTGCCATCAGGGGGACAGACTCTGGAAACACCATATATTTT. Protein: CAIRGTDSGNTIYF.

This clone was picked up a small number of times. This chain joins TRBV28 and TRBJ1-1; no clear D gene. The CDR3 loop spans 11 amino acids. Looked up from germline, CDR1 is MDHEN and CDR2 is SYDVKM. V lost 6 bases to trimming and J lost 4 bases, with 6 bases between them. CDR3 nucleotides: TGTGCCAGCAGCATGTTCACTGAAGCTTTCTTT. This gives the protein CASSMFTEAFF.

The chain uses TRBV5-1 and TRBJ2-7; 9 positions match TRBD1. V lost 5 bases to trimming and J lost 4 bases; unmatched junction nucleotides: 4. This CDR3 spans 13 amino acids. Germline V gives CDR1 SGHRS, CDR2 YFSETQ. CDR3 in amino acids: CASRPGTGYEQYF. CDR3 nucleotide sequence: TGCGCCAGCAGGCCCGGGACAGGGTACGAGCAGTACTTC.

V and J are TRBV28 and TRBJ1-2, with D maybe TRBD1 (5 bases). Trimming shortened V by 4 bases and J by 3 bases, and 33 bases separated the two germline ends. Germline CDR1 reads MDHEN; CDR2 reads SYDVKM. CDR3 length: 21 residues. DNA of the CDR3: TGTGCCAGCAGTTCAATTTTCGCTGACAACCACGTTGGGGGGGACGACTATGGCTACACCTTC. It yields the protein CASSSIFADNHVGGDDYGYTF.

This clone was detected only a few times. The chain is built from TRBV6-5 and TRBJ2-2; 7 bases fit TRBD1. The CDR3 has 14 amino acids. In germline, CDR1 is MNHEY, CDR2 SVGAGI. Unmatched junction bases numbered 8, after V lost 7 bases and J lost 6 bases. DNA of the CDR3: TGTGCCAGCAAAGGCCAGGGGGTAGCCGGGGAGCTGTTTTTT. Its translation: CASKGQGVAGELFF.